The rows below give T cell receptor beta chains drawn from one sample of a study of T cell repertoires in cytomegalovirus infection. Each CDR3 protein is one row after TCRdb ran MiXCR on the reads. The table shows under 200,000 distinct CDR3 sequences, with 8% to 10% occurring only once. Sequences were obtained from PBMCs. The receptors come from a human donor in good health (CMV status not recorded). Some clones in this sample may be carry-over from other donors' samples. Both conserved end residues are part of each CDR3. Fields, in order: clone size, V gene, D gene, J gene, CDR3 DNA, CDR3 protein. D genes are given only for firm matches. Size is stated for part of the rows, as once, few or many counts, or as a class when the clone is expanded.

>many|TRBV7-2|-|TRBJ1-5
TGTGCCAGCAGCTTAGGTCCGGATCAGCCCCAGCATTTT
CASSLGPDQPQHF
>few|TRBV12-3/TRBV12-4|-|TRBJ2-2
TGTGCCACCGTGACCGGATGGGGATCGACGGGGGAGCTGTTTTTT
CATVTGWGSTGELFF
>many|TRBV7-9|TRBD1|TRBJ1-4
TGTGCCAGCAGCTCGGGACAGACTAATGAAAAACTGTTTTTT
CASSSGQTNEKLFF
>many|TRBV28|TRBD1|TRBJ1-5
TGTGCCAGCAGTTTGGGGACAGGGGGATCTAGCAATCAGCCCCAGCATTTT
CASSLGTGGSSNQPQHF
>many|TRBV7-2|-|TRBJ2-3
TGTGCCAGCAGCTCCTGGGGGGGCAGCACAGATACGCAGTATTTT
CASSSWGGSTDTQYF
>few|TRBV5-6|TRBD1|TRBJ2-1
TGTGCCAGCAGATACATCGGACAGGGATACAATGAGCAGTTCTTC
CASRYIGQGYNEQFF
>many|TRBV7-6|-|TRBJ2-7
TGTGCCAGCAGCTTGGATAGAACTCCTCAGGGGTCATACGAGCAGTACTTC
CASSLDRTPQGSYEQYF
>many|TRBV7-2|-|TRBJ1-1
TGTGCCAGCAGCTTAGGAAGGGGGAGAAGGAACACTGAAGCTTTCTTT
CASSLGRGRRNTEAFF
>few|TRBV7-6|TRBD1|TRBJ2-5
TGTGCCAGCAGCTTAACGGGACAGGGAACCCAAGAGACCCAGTACTTC
CASSLTGQGTQETQYF
>-|TRBV19|-|TRBJ1-2
TGTGCCAGTAGTATGGGGCCGGTGTTGGCGGCTAACTATGGCTACACCTTC
CASSMGPVLAANYGYTF
>many|TRBV18|-|TRBJ2-3
TGTGCCAGCTCACCAAATATCGTCATCAGCACAGATACGCAGTATTTT
CASSPNIVISTDTQYF
>-|TRBV10-3|-|TRBJ2-1
TGTGCCATCAGGGGGGAGGTCGGCTCCTACAATGAGCAGTTCTTC
CAIRGEVGSYNEQFF
>-|TRBV6-6|TRBD2|TRBJ2-2
TGTGCCAGCAGTTACTCGGCGACTAGCGGGGCGAACACCGGGGAGCTGTTTTTT
CASSYSATSGANTGELFF
>many|TRBV7-9|TRBD2|TRBJ2-3
TGTGCCAGCAGCTTAGGAGGTAGCGGGGTCACAGATACGCAGTATTTT
CASSLGGSGVTDTQYF
>few|TRBV5-4|TRBD2|TRBJ2-7
TGTGCCAGCAGTCCGACTAGCGGGACTACCTACGAGCAGTACTTC
CASSPTSGTTYEQYF
>-|TRBV10-3|-|TRBJ1-1
TGTGCCATCAGTGAGTCAATTGAAGCTTTCTTT
CAISESIEAFF
>many|TRBV29-1|-|TRBJ1-3
TGCAGCGTCGCTCAGGGGACCCGCTCTGGAAACACCATATATTTT
CSVAQGTRSGNTIYF
>-|TRBV6-2/TRBV6-3|TRBD1|TRBJ2-1
TGTGCCAGCAGTTCCTCTGGGACAGACTACAATGAGCAGTTCTTC
CASSSSGTDYNEQFF
>many|TRBV7-2|-|TRBJ1-3
TGTGCCAGCAGCCGACACCGCTCTGGAAACACCATATATTTT
CASSRHRSGNTIYF
>-|TRBV5-5|TRBD2|TRBJ2-5
TGTGCCAGCAGCTTGGAACTAGCGGGGCCGTACCAAGAGACCCAGTACTTC
CASSLELAGPYQETQYF
>few|TRBV24-1|-|TRBJ1-2
TGTGCCACCAGTGATTTGGGTAGGGTCTATGGCTACACCTTC
CATSDLGRVYGYTF
>few|TRBV28|TRBD1|TRBJ1-2
TGTGCCAGCAGACAAGACAGGGGGCGAGTGCTATTTGGCTACACCTTC
CASRQDRGRVLFGYTF
>many|TRBV7-8|TRBD1|TRBJ1-5
TGTGCCAGCAGCTTAAAGAGGGGGCGCCGGGATCAGCCCCAGCATTTT
CASSLKRGRRDQPQHF
>many|TRBV7-8|-|TRBJ2-7
TGTGCCAGCAGCTTAGTTGGCGGCGACTCCTACGAGCAGTACTTC
CASSLVGGDSYEQYF
>many|TRBV7-2|-|TRBJ2-3
TGTGCCAGCAGCCCAAACAGAGACCTAGATACGCAGTATTTT
CASSPNRDLDTQYF
>few|TRBV28|-|TRBJ2-1
TGTGCCAGCAGGCCCGGGGGACAGAGTGGTTCCGATGAGCAGTTCTTC
CASRPGGQSGSDEQFF
>many|TRBV12-3/TRBV12-4|-|TRBJ1-5
TGTGCCAGCAGCAACGTACCCGCCGCGGGGCAGCCCCAGCATTTT
CASSNVPAAGQPQHF
>few|TRBV29-1|-|TRBJ2-1
TGCAGCGTTCATCAGGGCTCCTACAATGAGCAGTTCTTC
CSVHQGSYNEQFF
>many|TRBV11-2|-|TRBJ1-1
TGTGCCAGCAGCTTATTGAGGGGAATCTCTGAAGCTTTCTTT
CASSLLRGISEAFF
>-|TRBV6-2/TRBV6-3|-|TRBJ2-2
TGTGCCAGCAGTTATCCGGGGGCCGGGGCCGGGGAGCTGTTTTTT
CASSYPGAGAGELFF
>-|TRBV2|-|TRBJ1-4
TGTGCCAGCAGTGAGTTTGGCGGGACGAATGAAAAACTGTTTTTT
CASSEFGGTNEKLFF
>-|TRBV20-1|TRBD2|TRBJ2-5
TGCAGTGCTGATAGACTAGCGGGAGAGACCCAGTACTTC
CSADRLAGETQYF
>many|TRBV7-9|-|TRBJ1-2
TGTGCCAGCAGCTTGAATTCCGTGAACTATGGCTACACCTTC
CASSLNSVNYGYTF
>few|TRBV19|-|TRBJ1-5
TGTGCCAGTACCCTCAATTCAGTGTCAGTTAATCAGCCCCAGCATTTT
CASTLNSVSVNQPQHF
>-|TRBV6-2/TRBV6-3|-|TRBJ2-7
TGTGCCAGTACATCAACAGTCTACGAGCAGTACTTC
CASTSTVYEQYF
>many|TRBV7-2|-|TRBJ2-3
TGTGCCAGCAGCTTACGGGACGGTGAAGATACGCAGTATTTT
CASSLRDGEDTQYF
>few|TRBV6-2/TRBV6-3|TRBD1|TRBJ2-7
TGTGCCAGCAGCAGAACAGGGGTCGAGCAGTACTTC
CASSRTGVEQYF
>-|TRBV7-2|-|TRBJ2-3
TGTGCCAGCAGCTTAGGGCAATTCGCAGATACGCAGTATTTT
CASSLGQFADTQYF
>few|TRBV7-2|-|TRBJ1-6
TGTGCCAGCAGCCCTCCGGGGAATTCACCCCTCCACTTT
CASSPPGNSPLHF
>few|TRBV5-6|TRBD1|TRBJ1-1
TGTGCCAGCAGAACGGGACAGGGGAGGCCTGAAGCTTTCTTT
CASRTGQGRPEAFF
>few|TRBV28|-|TRBJ2-3
TGTGCCAGCAGTTTACAGGGTTATACGCAGTATTTT
CASSLQGYTQYF
>many|TRBV28|TRBD1|TRBJ1-5
TGTGCCACCAGGGGGGCTTATAGCAATCAGCCCCAGCATTTT
CATRGAYSNQPQHF
>-|TRBV28|TRBD1|TRBJ1-2
TGTGCCAGCAGCATACAGGGGCGTGTAGTCTACACCTTC
CASSIQGRVVYTF
>few|TRBV7-3|TRBD1|TRBJ1-6
TGTGCCAGCAGCCCGACAGGGAGGAATTCACCCCTCCACTTT
CASSPTGRNSPLHF
>many|TRBV7-8|-|TRBJ2-6
TGTGCCAGCAGCTTAATTGGGTCCTCTGGGGCCAACGTCCTGACTTTC
CASSLIGSSGANVLTF
>many|TRBV12-3/TRBV12-4|-|TRBJ2-3
TGTGCCAGCAGTCGGACCCCGCCGGCTGCAGATACGCAGTATTTT
CASSRTPPAADTQYF
>-|TRBV20-1|-|TRBJ2-7
TGCAGTGCTAGAGATTATACAGGCCACGAGCAGTACTTC
CSARDYTGHEQYF
>many|TRBV7-2|-|TRBJ1-2
TGTGCCAGCAGCTTACCCGGGGTCTATGGCTACACCTTC
CASSLPGVYGYTF
>-|TRBV28|TRBD1|TRBJ1-4
TGTGCCAGCAGTTTGTCCGGGACAGCTAAAGAAAAACTGTTTTTT
CASSLSGTAKEKLFF
>many|TRBV7-8|-|TRBJ2-2
TGTGCCAGCAGCCAGCGGGACAGAAACACCGGGGAGCTGTTTTTT
CASSQRDRNTGELFF
>many|TRBV7-9|-|TRBJ2-5
TGTGCCAGCAGGTCGGGATTACAAGAGACCCAGTACTTC
CASRSGLQETQYF
>many|TRBV12-3/TRBV12-4|TRBD1|TRBJ2-1
TGTGCCAGCAGTTCGACAGGGGGCCATGAGCAGTTCTTC
CASSSTGGHEQFF
>-|TRBV27|-|TRBJ2-7
TGTGCCAGCAGTTTCCTAAGCTCCTACGAGCAGTACTTC
CASSFLSSYEQYF